This T cell receptor (beta chain) was recorded in a study of OX40 agonist ivuxolimab in advanced cancers. Study-wide context: Each dose-escalation patient presented with hepatocellular carcinoma, melanoma, renal cell or head and neck cancer.

The germline CDR1 and CDR2 sequences are LNHDA and SQIVND (reference sequence). The germline V and J ends were trimmed by 5 bases and 6 bases, with 17 bases remaining between them. This CDR3 comprises 15 residues. The method was immunoSEQ multiplex PCR; TCRdb's version includes in-frame clones alone and lacks a portion of them. Here the sample spans 44,000 or so clones, 88% being singletons. This sequence originates from an adult with an advanced solid tumor such as melanoma, head and neck, liver or kidney cancer. This sequence joins TRBV19 and TRBJ1-5, with a weak D call TRBD1 (5 bases). Sequences were derived from CD4+ or CD8+ T cells sorted from blood, sampled in a trial of the OX40 agonist ivuxolimab. The CDR3 sequence: CASSGSSLGGQPQHF. The DNA of the CDR3 is TGTGCCAGTAGTGGGTCCAGCTTGGGGGGTCAGCCCCAGCATTTT.